The 21 T cell receptor beta chains in this list originate from one sample, sequenced in a study of shared clonotypes between healthy human individuals. Clones were read by immunoSEQ multiplex PCR, and TCRdb kept only the in-frame ones, dropping some. The sample shows approximately 940,000 clones, less than 85% of them seen only once. Input material: memory CD4+ T cells sorted from blood. As for subset: CD45RA-negative fraction. The source is a man aged 18-30 years in good health.

The chain couples TRBV19 to TRBJ2-1; D gene ambiguous. Germline CDR1 is LNHDA and CDR2 is SQIVND (reference sequence). The CDR3 has 11 residues. The V end lost 7 bases, the J end lost 4 bases, and 5 bases lay between the germline ends. The CDR3: CASNAYNEQFF. CDR3 DNA sequence: TGTGCCAGTAACGCTTACAATGAGCAGTTCTTC.

The chain has TRBV25-1 and TRBJ1-1, with a possible D match to TRBD1 (5 bases). Germline CDR1 MGHDK, CDR2 SYGVNS. The CDR3 contains 10 residues. The CDR3 here is CKEGHTEAFF. CDR3 coding DNA: TGTAAGGAGGGGCACACTGAAGCTTTCTTT. Variable domain in full (rest from reference TRBV25-1 and TRBJ1-1): EADIYQTPRYLVIGTGKKITLECSQTMGHDKMYWYQQDPGMELHLIHYSYGVNSTEKGDLSSESTVSRIRTEHFPLTLESARPSHTSQYLCKEGHTEAFFGQGTRLTVV.

The rearrangement joins TRBV30 to TRBJ2-3; D ambiguous. The CDR3 sequence is 12 residues long. Germline V gene lookup returns CDR1 GTSNPN and CDR2 SVGIG (reference sequence). V lost 0 bases and J 5 bases, leaving 6 bases between the germline ends. In DNA form, the CDR3 reads TGTGCCTGGAGTGTACGTAAAGATACGCAGTATTTT. Amino acids: CAWSVRKDTQYF.

The gene calls are TRBV11-3 and TRBJ2-7, with 8 bases that match TRBD1. Trimming removed 5 bases from V and 6 bases from J; junction bases left unmatched: 6. Germline CDR1 SGHNT, CDR2 YENEEA. The CDR3 runs 13 residues. CDR3 bases: TGTGCCAGCAGCACCGGGACAGGTCTCGAGCAGTACTTC. This sequence encodes CASSTGTGLEQYF.

The V gene is TRBV2, the J gene TRBJ1-4; maybe TRBD1 (5 bases). This CDR3 is 15 amino acids long. Germline CDR1 SNHLY, CDR2 FYNNEI. V lost 6 bases and J 1 base, leaving 12 bases between the germline ends. The CDR3 nucleotides are TGTGCCAGCAGCCGTGACAGAGGAACTAATGAAAAACTGTTTTTT. It codes for CASSRDRGTNEKLFF.

This clone was observed a few times. The gene calls are TRBV2 and TRBJ2-7, with 10 bases identical to TRBD1. Trimming removed 4 bases from V and 6 bases from J; junction bases left unmatched: 6. The CDR3 loop spans 14 amino acids. Germline V gene lookup returns CDR1 SNHLY and CDR2 FYNNEI. The CDR3 loop is CASSGDRGFGEQYF. The CDR3 DNA reads as TGTGCCAGCAGTGGGGACAGGGGATTTGGCGAGCAGTACTTC.

V usage is TRBV2 and J usage is TRBJ1-4; D remains unclear. The V end lost 7 bases, the J end lost 3 bases, and 12 bases lay between the germline ends. CDR1 and CDR2 (germline): SNHLY, FYNNEI. The CDR3 contains 14 residues. The CDR3 nucleotides read TGTGCCAGCAAACAGAAGAGCCCTAATGAAAAACTGTTTTTT. As protein: CASKQKSPNEKLFF.

The J gene is TRBJ2-6, the V gene TRBV4-3, with no clear D. The CDR3 has 17 residues. The V gene lost 0 bases and the J gene lost 4 bases, with 13 bases spanning the gap. Germline V lookup: CDR1 LGHNA, CDR2 YSLEER. The CDR3: CASSQEMQSWGANVLTF. The CDR3 coding sequence is TGCGCCAGCAGCCAAGAAATGCAGTCCTGGGGGGCCAACGTCCTGACTTTC.

The chain recombines TRBV2 with TRBJ1-1; TRBD1 might be the D (5 bases). The CDR3 is made up of 13 amino acids. Germline CDR1 SNHLY, CDR2 FYNNEI. V lost 7 bases, J lost 3 bases, and 12 bases lay in between. This chain's CDR3 is CASTGGRYTEAFF. The CDR3 DNA reads as TGTGCCAGCACCGGGGGTAGGTACACTGAAGCTTTCTTT.

V usage is TRBV27 and J usage is TRBJ1-6; D unresolved. This CDR3 region has 13 residues. Trimming cost V 5 bases and J 7 bases, with 9 bases left between them. CDR1 and CDR2 from the germline V gene are MNHEY and SMNVEV (reference sequence). In nucleotides, the CDR3 is TGTGCCAGCAGTGACACGGCAAATTCACCCCTCCACTTT. It is translated as CASSDTANSPLHF.

The J gene is TRBJ2-5, the V gene TRBV5-4; D is perhaps TRBD1 (6 bases). The CDR3 is 14 residues long. V shed 4 bases and J shed 0 bases, with 10 bases lying between them. The germline CDR1 and CDR2 sequences are SGHNT and YYREEE (reference sequence). This chain's CDR3 is CASSLGQYQETQYF. DNA of the CDR3: TGTGCCAGCAGCCTAGGACAGTACCAAGAGACCCAGTACTTC.

This chain uses TRBV6-5 with TRBJ1-2, with D maybe TRBD1 (5 bases). V lost 6 bases, J lost 5 bases, and 16 bases lay in between. The germline gives CDR1 MNHEY, CDR2 SVGAGI. The CDR3 sequence is 14 residues long. CDR3 protein: CASRRGGERYGYTF. CDR3 sequence (DNA): TGTGCCAGCAGACGAGGAGGGGAGAGGTATGGCTACACCTTC.

The gene calls are TRBV7-9 and TRBJ1-4; no reliable D call. CDR1 SEHNR and CDR2 FQNEAQ come from the germline V gene (reference sequence). This CDR3 contains 15 residues. The germline V and J ends were trimmed by 1 base and 0 bases, with 6 bases remaining between them. The CDR3 sequence: CASSLVPATNEKLFF. The CDR3 region has the DNA TGTGCCAGCAGCTTAGTACCTGCAACTAATGAAAAACTGTTTTTT.

The CDR3 reads CASLQSQGSYEQYF. The CDR3 DNA reads as TGTGCCAGCTTACAATCCCAAGGGAGCTACGAGCAGTACTTC. The chain carries TRBV18 and TRBJ2-7; D perhaps matches TRBD2 (5 bases). Trimming left V 7 bases short and J 3 bases short, with 16 bases between. CDR3 length: 14 amino acids. CDR1 and CDR2 from the germline V gene are KGHSH and LQKENI.

This chain connects TRBV30 to TRBJ2-3; D is unclear. The V end lost 1 base, the J end lost 5 bases, and 10 bases lay between the germline ends. Germline V gene data show CDR1 as GTSNPN and CDR2 as SVGIG (reference sequence). The CDR3 has 13 residues. The CDR3 bases are TGTGCCTGGAGTGGGAGCAGTCAAGATACGCAGTATTTT. It encodes CAWSGSSQDTQYF.

This clone has only one observation. The gene calls are TRBV5-8 and TRBJ2-2; 9 bases match TRBD1. CDR1 is SGHTS, CDR2 YDEGEE, per germline. This CDR3 is 16 amino acids long. Unmatched junction bases numbered 4, after V lost 0 bases and J lost 4 bases. The DNA of the CDR3 is TGTGCCAGCAGCTTGGAACAGGGGGCGCTCACCGGGGAGCTGTTTTTT. Protein: CASSLEQGALTGELFF.

CDR3 coding DNA: TGTGCCAGCAGCGCGCAGATGCAGGGGCCCCAGCATTTT. It translates to CASSAQMQGPQHF. The V and J genes are TRBV11-2 and TRBJ1-5, with a weak D call TRBD1 (5 bases). The V gene lost 5 bases and the J gene lost 9 bases, with 14 bases spanning the gap. This CDR3 region has 13 residues. The germline V gene encodes CDR1 SGHAT and CDR2 FQNNGV.

V and J are TRBV6-5 and TRBJ1-1, with TRBD1 as a possible D gene (5 bases). Trimming took 7 bases from V and 8 from J, leaving 11 bases between them. CDR3 length equals 11 residues. CDR1 is MNHEY and CDR2 is SVGAGI in the germline V gene. CDR3 region: CASTQGGEAFF. The CDR3 DNA sequence: TGTGCCAGCACCCAGGGTGGGGAAGCTTTCTTT.

In regard to this clone: This may come from a read error, since a much larger clone is one base off. The J gene is TRBJ1-6, the V gene TRBV23-1; D gene ambiguous. TRBV23-1 is given ORF status, its function remaining uncertain. The CDR3 extends over 18 amino acids. Trimming removed 7 bases at V and 0 bases at J, with 19 bases between. The CDR3 here is CASKDASVPGSYNSPLHF. CDR3 sequence (DNA): TGCGCCAGCAAGGACGCATCGGTTCCCGGCTCCTATAATTCACCCCTCCACTTT.

The chain couples TRBV19 to TRBJ2-3; TRBD2 matches at 9 bases. Germline CDR1 reads LNHDA; CDR2 reads SQIVND (reference sequence). The CDR3 is 16 residues long. V lost 5 bases to trimming and J lost 0 bases; unmatched junction nucleotides: 6. The CDR3 DNA sequence: TGTGCCAGTAGTGCCAGACTAGCGGCTAGCACAGATACGCAGTATTTT. It is translated as CASSARLAASTDTQYF.

The chain has TRBV6-5 and TRBJ1-5; TRBD1 matches 7 bases. The CDR3 loop spans 12 amino acids. J lost 4 bases, V lost 8 bases, and 2 bases had no gene match. Germline assignment: CDR1 MNHEY and CDR2 SVGAGI. CDR3 bases: TGTGCCAGCCGGGACAGTAATCAGCCCCAGCATTTT. It yields the protein CASRDSNQPQHF.